This entry lists 5 T cell receptor beta chains sequenced from one sample in a study of blood T cells in healthy people across ages. PCR was performed a second time for roughly 7 to 11 cycles using a sample-barcoded 5' primer and a J-beta primer mix. TCRdb analysed the 5' RACE reads with MiXCR anew, one entry per CDR3 protein. Of hundreds of thousands of distinct CDR3 sequences detected, about 46% appear once; the ten largest clones hold 15% to 20%. The sequencing input was blood. The receptors come from a man aged 80 or over in good health.

The rearrangement links TRBV4-3 to TRBJ2-3; no reliable D call. This CDR3 spans 13 amino acids. Germline CDR1 LGHNA, CDR2 YSLEER. V lost 1 base to trimming and J lost 9 bases, with 11 bases between them. This chain's CDR3 is CASSQVSGETQYF. CDR3 coding DNA: TGCGCCAGCAGCCAAGTTTCTGGGGAAACGCAGTATTTT.

The rearrangement joins TRBV6-6 to TRBJ2-7; D gene unclear. The V gene lost 5 bases and the J gene lost 0 bases, with 11 bases spanning the gap. CDR1 and CDR2 from the germline V gene are MNHNY and SVGAGI (reference sequence). The CDR3 contains 14 residues. The CDR3 spells CASSLESDSYEQYF. CDR3 DNA: TGTGCCAGCAGTCTTGAGAGCGACTCCTACGAGCAGTACTTC.

This rearrangement joins TRBV3-1 to TRBJ2-5; 7 bases match TRBD1. V dropped 3 bases and J dropped 13; count of bases not matched to a gene: 8. Germline V gives CDR1 LGHDT, CDR2 YNNKEL (reference sequence). The CDR3 covers 12 residues. The CDR3, as DNA: TGTGCCAGCAGCCACACAGGGGACGAGCGGTACTTC. Residues: CASSHTGDERYF.

A few counts support this clonotype. The chain is built from TRBV29-1 and TRBJ2-1; a weak D match, TRBD2 (7 bases). Trimming removed 6 bases from V and 5 bases from J, with 14 bases in between. Germline V CDR1 and CDR2: SQVTM, ANQGSEA. The CDR3 sequence is 13 residues long. The CDR3, as DNA: TGCAGCGTGGGGGCTAGCGGACACAATGAGCAGTTCTTC. Translated: CSVGASGHNEQFF.

The chain couples TRBV6-5 to TRBJ2-5; D may be TRBD1 or TRBD2 (5 bases each). The J call could be wrong; TRBJ2-7 is a better fit for the DNA end. CDR1 and CDR2 from the germline V gene are MNHEY and SVGAGI. This CDR3 is built from 16 residues. The CDR3 nucleotides read TGTGCCAGCAGTTACGGGGCCGGGGCCCACCCCTACGAGCAGTACTTC. This encodes CASSYGAGAHPYEQYF.